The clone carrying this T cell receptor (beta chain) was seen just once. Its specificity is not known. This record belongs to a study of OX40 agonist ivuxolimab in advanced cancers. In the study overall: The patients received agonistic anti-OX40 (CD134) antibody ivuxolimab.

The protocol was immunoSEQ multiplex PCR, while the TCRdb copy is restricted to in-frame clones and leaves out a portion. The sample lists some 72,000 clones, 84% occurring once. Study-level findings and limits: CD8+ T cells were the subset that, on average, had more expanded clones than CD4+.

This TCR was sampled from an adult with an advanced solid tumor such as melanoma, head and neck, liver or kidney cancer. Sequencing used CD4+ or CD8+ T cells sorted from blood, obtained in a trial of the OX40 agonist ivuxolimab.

The CDR3 bases are TGTGCCAGCAGCTTCGACGGAAACTATGGCTACACCTTC. This translates into CASSFDGNYGYTF. V and J are TRBV7-3 and TRBJ1-2, with D unresolved. V was clipped by 3 bases and J by 2 bases, with 7 bases between them. Per the germline V gene, CDR1 is SGHTA and CDR2 is FQGTGA. This CDR3 comprises 13 residues.